The text below deals with one T cell receptor beta chain. This sample is drawn from a study of control samples from healthy donors and cancer patients. Profiled with immunoSEQ multiplex PCR; TCRdb holds only in-frame clones, not every one. This table has around 110,000 clones, around 89% appearing once. Germline V gives CDR1 SGHNT, CDR2 YENEEA. The CDR3 runs 15 residues. Trimming shortened V by 1 base and J by 2 bases, and 12 bases separated the two germline ends. The V call is TRBV11-3, the J call TRBJ2-7, with D unresolved. The TCR comes from a woman in her 70s in good health. Sample: blood. This CDR3 is CASSLGFGGAYEQYF. CDR3 coding DNA: TGTGCCAGCAGCTTAGGCTTTGGCGGAGCCTACGAGCAGTACTTC.